The clone carrying this T cell receptor (beta chain) was observed a few times. Its antigen is not known. The sample belongs to a study of T cells after yellow fever vaccination. Study results and caveats: Some clonotypes were seen in both the CD4 and the CD8 compartments. These made up a small share and likely arose from convergent recombination. Repertoires obtained by FACS sorting could include abundant clonotypes that entered as contaminants from the bulk population.

Germline values: CDR1 SGHTA, CDR2 FQGNSA. CDR3 length equals 16 residues. Trimming removed 4 bases from V and 9 bases from J, with 22 bases in between. A process of 5'RACE template switching, which added a universal primer site and UMIs, was used to make TCR cDNA. TCRdb reanalysed the 5' RACE reads using MiXCR and keeps one entry per CDR3 protein. Here the sample spans around 530,000 distinct CDR3 sequences, around 16% being singletons. V and J are TRBV7-2 and TRBJ2-1; weak D call: TRBD2 (5 bases). This TCR was sampled from a man between 18 and 29 years old who received the YFV17D yellow fever vaccine. The sample was PBMCs, taken 5 days after the first yellow fever vaccination. The CDR3 sequence is CASSSPSGRRKSEQFF. The CDR3 region has the DNA TGTGCCAGCAGCTCCCCCTCGGGAAGGCGTAAGAGTGAGCAGTTCTTC. Using reference TRBV7-2 and TRBJ2-1 for the parts outside the CDR3, the full variable domain is GAGVSQSPSNKVTEKGKDVELRCDPISGHTALYWYRQSLGQGLEFLIYFQGNSAPDKSGLPSDRFSAERTGGSVSTLTIQRTQQEDSAVYLCASSSPSGRRKSEQFFGPGTRLTVL.